This T cell receptor beta chain originates from a study of blood T cell repertoires in COVID-19. In the study overall: T cells, B-cell-depleted T cells, or PBMCs supplied cDNA or gDNA.

Germline values: CDR1 SGHVS, CDR2 FQNEAQ. The CDR3 runs 16 residues. V shed 2 bases, J shed 4 bases, and the junction held 7 bases outside the gene matches. Generated by immunoSEQ multiplex PCR, the TCRdb table keeps only in-frame clones and is missing some. The data contain roughly 120,000 clones, 80% to 90% of them singletons. This chain links TRBV7-8 with TRBJ2-5, with TRBD2 identical over 10 bases. This receptor was identified in a woman aged 50 to 60 with active or convalescent COVID-19. Sequenced input: peripheral blood. The CDR3: CASSLTLAGLPETQYF. CDR3 DNA: TGTGCCAGCAGCTTAACACTAGCGGGACTCCCAGAGACCCAGTACTTC.